A selection of T cell receptor beta chains follows, all from one sample in a study of shared clonotypes between healthy human individuals. Sequencing used immunoSEQ multiplex PCR; TCRdb keeps in-frame clones, though not all of them. The sample lists approximately 1.5 million clones, nearly 99% occurring once. Material: naive CD4+ T cells sorted from blood. These receptors came from a man younger than 40 in good health. CDR3s include the opening cysteine and the closing phenylalanine or tryptophan. D genes are given only for firm matches. Not every row has a clone size; where given, it reads once, few, many or a size class.

V	D	J	size	CDR3	DNA
TRBV10-1	TRBD1	TRBJ2-7	once	CASIPPGQGAVQYF	TGCGCCAGCATTCCTCCGGGACAGGGGGCTGTGCAGTACTTC
TRBV18	.	TRBJ2-1	.	CASSPLYGTSNEQFF	TGTGCCAGCTCACCACTATATGGCACGTCGAATGAGCAGTTCTTC
TRBV6-5	.	TRBJ2-7	.	CASSYQGYEQYF	TGTGCCAGCAGTTACCAGGGCTACGAGCAGTACTTC
TRBV6-4	TRBD1	TRBJ2-2	.	CASRWTGNTGELFF	TGTGCCAGCCGTTGGACAGGGAACACCGGGGAGCTGTTTTTT
TRBV19	TRBD2	TRBJ2-1	.	CASSIWPSGRYGYNEQFF	TGTGCCAGTAGTATATGGCCTAGCGGGAGATACGGGTACAATGAGCAGTTCTTC
TRBV18	TRBD2	TRBJ2-5	.	CASSPQTSGRTETQYF	TGTGCCAGCTCACCCCAGACTAGCGGGAGAACAGAGACCCAGTACTTC
TRBV19	TRBD1	TRBJ2-3	.	CASTDVRGLGTDTQYF	TGTGCCAGTACCGACGTAAGGGGGCTGGGCACAGATACGCAGTATTTT
TRBV5-1	TRBD1	TRBJ2-7	.	CASSLGDRDRVYEQYF	TGCGCCAGCAGCCTAGGAGACCGGGACAGGGTCTACGAGCAGTACTTC
TRBV18	.	TRBJ2-7	.	CASSPRRGVLYEQYF	TGTGCCAGCTCACCACGGCGGGGAGTTCTCTACGAGCAGTACTTC
TRBV5-4	.	TRBJ2-7	.	CASSLGYNYEQYF	TGTGCCAGCAGCTTGGGCTACAACTACGAGCAGTACTTC
TRBV7-9	.	TRBJ2-3	.	CASSLGGSRTDTQYF	TGTGCCAGCAGCTTAGGGGGGAGTAGGACAGATACGCAGTATTTT
TRBV9	.	TRBJ2-5	once	CASSVGGYQETQYF	TGTGCCAGCAGCGTAGGCGGATACCAAGAGACCCAGTACTTC
TRBV13	.	TRBJ2-7	.	CASSLAQGIYEQYF	TGTGCCAGCAGCTTAGCCCAGGGGATCTACGAGCAGTACTTC
TRBV5-4	.	TRBJ2-1	.	CASSLGPSSYNEQFF	TGTGCCAGCAGCTTGGGCCCGAGCTCCTACAATGAGCAGTTCTTC
TRBV29-1	.	TRBJ2-3	once	CSVGVSATFTDTQYF	TGCAGCGTGGGGGTTAGCGCCACCTTCACAGATACGCAGTATTTT
TRBV5-1	TRBD1	TRBJ1-4	.	CASSMTGTARNEKLFF	TGCGCCAGCAGCATGACCGGGACAGCTCGAAATGAAAAACTGTTTTTT
TRBV28	.	TRBJ1-2	.	CASSQPGRGYTF	TGTGCCAGCAGCCAGCCCGGTCGCGGCTACACCTTC
TRBV5-1	.	TRBJ2-5	.	CASSFNRVQETQYF	TGCGCCAGCAGCTTTAACAGGGTTCAAGAGACCCAGTACTTC
TRBV5-4	TRBD2	TRBJ2-7	.	CASSAGTSGSGEGYEQYF	TGTGCCAGCAGTGCCGGGACTAGCGGGAGTGGCGAGGGGTACGAGCAGTACTTC
TRBV28	.	TRBJ2-7	.	CASSPRTPAGYEQYF	TGTGCCAGTTCGCCCAGGACTCCGGCGGGGTACGAGCAGTACTTC
TRBV10-3	TRBD2	TRBJ2-1	.	CAISGTSGPAYNEQFF	TGTGCCATCAGTGGGACTAGCGGGCCAGCCTACAATGAGCAGTTCTTC
TRBV11-2	TRBD2	TRBJ2-7	.	CASSPRLAGGTYEQYF	TGTGCCAGCAGCCCCAGACTAGCGGGAGGGACTTACGAGCAGTACTTC
TRBV19	.	TRBJ2-1	.	CASSVRGEQFF	TGTGCCAGTAGTGTAAGGGGGGAGCAGTTCTTC
TRBV2	.	TRBJ2-7	.	CASSEEAIPYEQYF	TGTGCCAGCAGTGAAGAGGCGATCCCCTACGAGCAGTACTTC
TRBV5-1	TRBD1	TRBJ1-1	.	CASSPGPQGLGTEAFF	TGCGCCAGCAGCCCCGGCCCACAGGGGTTGGGCACTGAAGCTTTCTTT
TRBV30	.	TRBJ1-5	.	CAWSLGRFQPQHF	TGTGCCTGGAGCTTAGGGAGGTTTCAGCCCCAGCATTTT
TRBV28	TRBD1	TRBJ2-7	.	CASSFLGQAISYEQYF	TGTGCCAGCAGTTTTTTGGGACAGGCGATCTCCTACGAGCAGTACTTC
TRBV2	.	TRBJ2-7	.	CASRPGQRYEQYF	TGTGCCAGCAGACCGGGACAACGTTACGAGCAGTACTTC
TRBV28	TRBD2	TRBJ2-1	.	CASTEGRREGLATLASYNEQFF	TGTGCCAGCACCGAAGGCCGACGCGAGGGACTAGCGACCTTAGCATCCTACAATGAGCAGTTCTTC
TRBV7-9	.	TRBJ1-3	.	CAISANRSGNTIYF	TGTGCCATCTCCGCGAACAGATCCGGAAACACCATATATTTT
TRBV7-9	.	TRBJ1-4	.	CASSLVTTSEKLFF	TGTGCCAGCAGCTTAGTGACAACCAGCGAAAAACTGTTTTTT
TRBV27	.	TRBJ2-3	.	CASIRGSTDTQYF	TGTGCCAGCATCCGAGGTAGCACAGATACGCAGTATTTT
TRBV7-2	.	TRBJ2-7	.	CASSLPPGAEQYF	TGTGCCAGCAGCTTACCCCCAGGGGCGGAGCAGTACTTC
TRBV9	TRBD1	TRBJ1-5	.	CASSVEGAWDQPQHF	TGTGCCAGCAGCGTAGAGGGGGCGTGGGATCAGCCCCAGCATTTT
TRBV6-1	.	TRBJ1-3	.	CASSESWGFGGNTIYF	TGTGCCAGCAGTGAAAGTTGGGGGTTTGGTGGAAACACCATATATTTT
TRBV27	TRBD2	TRBJ2-7	.	CASSLLVAGTYEQYF	TGTGCCAGCAGTTTATTGGTAGCGGGGACCTACGAGCAGTACTTC
TRBV5-1	.	TRBJ1-1	.	CASSVDGNTEAFF	TGCGCCAGCAGCGTCGACGGAAACACTGAAGCTTTCTTT
TRBV10-3	.	TRBJ2-5	.	CAISELGSRGVGETQYF	TGTGCCATCAGTGAGTTGGGATCTCGGGGAGTAGGAGAGACCCAGTACTTC
TRBV15	TRBD2	TRBJ2-3	.	CATSGGGRGVDTQYF	TGTGCCACCAGCGGAGGGGGGCGGGGGGTAGATACGCAGTATTTT
TRBV11-2	.	TRBJ2-5	.	CASSRRLEKETQYF	TGTGCCAGCAGCCGCAGGTTAGAAAAAGAGACCCAGTACTTC
TRBV27	TRBD1	TRBJ2-1	.	CASSSPDRGKQFF	TGTGCCAGCAGTTCCCCGGACAGGGGAAAGCAGTTCTTC
TRBV9	.	TRBJ2-3	.	CASSECTVCTQYF	TGTGCCAGCAGCGAATGCACAGTGTGTACGCAGTATTTT
TRBV27	.	TRBJ2-1	.	CASSPRTLNNEQFF	TGTGCCAGCAGTCCAAGGACGTTAAACAATGAGCAGTTCTTC
TRBV27	TRBD1	TRBJ2-3	.	CASRRRDRVDTQYF	TGTGCCAGCAGACGCCGGGACAGGGTAGATACGCAGTATTTT
TRBV5-1	.	TRBJ1-1	.	CASSLAPGKNTEAFF	TGCGCCAGCAGCTTGGCTCCAGGAAAGAACACTGAAGCTTTCTTT
TRBV27	TRBD1	TRBJ1-5	.	CASSPRTGVGNQPQHF	TGTGCCAGCAGTCCCCGGACAGGGGTTGGCAATCAGCCCCAGCATTTT
TRBV28	TRBD2	TRBJ2-3	.	CASSQTSSGSSTDTQYF	TGTGCCAGCAGTCAAACCTCTAGCGGGAGTAGCACAGATACGCAGTATTTT
TRBV5-5	.	TRBJ2-7	once	CASSGPGEQYF	TGTGCCAGCAGCGGCCCCGGAGAGCAGTACTTC
TRBV19	.	TRBJ1-1	.	CASSITGLNTEAFF	TGTGCCAGTAGTATAACAGGTTTGAACACTGAAGCTTTCTTT
TRBV6-5	TRBD1	TRBJ2-1	.	CASSKGQGNEFF	TGTGCCAGCAGTAAGGGACAGGGGAATGAGTTCTTC
TRBV29-1	.	TRBJ2-5	.	CSVEAGETQYF	TGCAGCGTTGAAGCAGGGGAGACCCAGTACTTC
TRBV18	TRBD2	TRBJ2-1	.	CASSPAGGYNEQFF	TGTGCCAGCTCACCAGCGGGAGGGTACAATGAGCAGTTCTTC
TRBV19	.	TRBJ1-3	.	CASSIGTRSGNTIYF	TGTGCCAGTAGTATCGGCACGCGCTCTGGAAACACCATATATTTT
TRBV9	.	TRBJ1-2	.	CASSATWGDGYGYTF	TGTGCCAGCAGCGCTACCTGGGGGGACGGCTATGGCTACACCTTC
TRBV18	.	TRBJ2-5	.	CASSLGGVGETQYF	TGTGCCAGCTCCCTAGGGGGTGTTGGAGAGACCCAGTACTTC
TRBV5-5	.	TRBJ2-7	.	CASSPEGQWSYEQYF	TGTGCCAGCAGCCCAGAGGGACAATGGTCCTACGAGCAGTACTTC
TRBV11-2	.	TRBJ2-7	.	CASSNTRVVNEQYF	TGTGCCAGCAGCAACACTAGGGTGGTTAACGAGCAGTACTTC